These 27 T cell receptor beta chains were sequenced from one sample in a study of identical twins. TCRdb re-derived calls from the 5' RACE reads in MiXCR, one entry per CDR3 protein. The data show around 490,000 distinct CDR3 sequences, with 13% to 15% seen just once and about 1% held by the top ten. This sample was shared with a second study, whose subject was yellow fever vaccine responses in identical twins.

Sequencing was done on a sample of CD4+ T cells sorted from blood. The receptors come from a woman aged 18-35 years in good health.

This clonotype was seen more than once but under ten times. This chain links TRBV27 with TRBJ2-7; TRBD2 matches at 13 bases. Looked up from germline, CDR1 is MNHEY and CDR2 is SMNVEV (reference sequence). V trimming: 5 bases; J trimming: 4 bases; junction bases outside the gene matches: 8. The CDR3 spans 16 residues. The CDR3 spells CASSLLTSGGAYEQYF. The CDR3 coding sequence is TGTGCCAGCAGTCTCCTCACTAGCGGGGGGGCTTACGAGCAGTACTTC.

This clonotype was recorded many times. V gene TRBV12-3 or TRBV12-4 combines with J gene TRBJ2-5; 7 bases align to TRBD1. V shed 6 bases and J 1 base; nucleotides not matched to a gene: 5. This CDR3 has 14 amino acids. The CDR3: CASRDGQVQETQYF. CDR3 coding DNA: TGTGCCAGCAGAGACGGACAGGTCCAAGAGACCCAGTACTTC.

This chain connects TRBV5-1 to TRBJ1-1, with D possibly matching TRBD1 (6 bases). CDR3 length: 13 residues. Per the germline V gene, CDR1 is SGHRS and CDR2 is YFSETQ. Deletions cut 4 bases from V and 4 bases from J, with 11 bases between. CDR3 DNA: TGCGCCAGCAGCCGTCAGACAGGCACTGAAGCTTTCTTT. Translated, it gives CASSRQTGTEAFF.

This clonotype was counted between two and nine times. The V and J genes are TRBV3-1 and TRBJ2-7; TRBD1 agrees at 11 bases. This CDR3 region has 15 residues. Germline V gives CDR1 LGHDT, CDR2 YNNKEL (reference sequence). The V and J ends lost 3 bases and 3 bases, in that order; junction bases with no gene match: 4. The CDR3 sequence is CASSQPGTGGYEQYF. CDR3 nucleotides: TGTGCCAGCAGCCAGCCCGGGACAGGGGGCTACGAGCAGTACTTC.

The rearrangement joins TRBV20-1 to TRBJ2-2; D unresolved. The CDR3 totals 14 residues. V was cut by 2 bases and J by 4 bases, with 11 bases left in between. Per the germline V gene, CDR1 is DFQATT and CDR2 is SNEGSKA (reference sequence). The CDR3 nucleotides read TGCAGTGCTAGACACAGACCGAGCACCGGGGAGCTGTTTTTT. Residues: CSARHRPSTGELFF.

The table lists this clonotype with a few counts. The rearrangement joins TRBV5-1 to TRBJ1-1, with D perhaps TRBD1 (6 bases). The CDR3 totals 15 residues. V lost 4 bases and J 4 bases, leaving 17 bases between the germline ends. The germline V gene has CDR1 SGHRS and CDR2 YFSETQ. In nucleotides, the CDR3 is TGCGCCAGCAGCAGGGGCCATACAGGGTCCACTGAAGCTTTCTTT. Translating gives CASSRGHTGSTEAFF. Full variable domain (remainder filled in from reference TRBV5-1 and TRBJ1-1): KAGVTQTPRYLIKTRGQQVTLSCSPISGHRSVSWYQQTPGQGLQFLFEYFSETQRNKGNFPGRFSGRQFSNSRSEMNVSTLELGDSALYLCASSRGHTGSTEAFFGQGTRLTVV.

This clonotype was detected only a few times. The J gene is TRBJ2-5, the V gene TRBV7-3, with TRBD1 matching over 7 bases. The germline gives CDR1 SGHTA, CDR2 FQGTGA. The trim removed 3 bases at V and 3 bases at J, leaving 10 bases unmatched. This CDR3 is 16 amino acids long. CDR3: CASSLSGGRQEETQYF. In DNA form, the CDR3 reads TGTGCCAGCAGCTTGTCAGGGGGTCGGCAAGAAGAGACCCAGTACTTC.

The chain carries TRBV12-3 or TRBV12-4 and TRBJ2-1, with 12 bases that match TRBD2. V lost 1 base and J lost 8; bases outside the gene matches: 3. The CDR3 is 15 residues long. The CDR3 nucleotides read TGTGCCAGCAGTTTAGGACTAGCGGGAGTCTATGAGCAGTTCTTC. Amino acid sequence: CASSLGLAGVYEQFF.

This clonotype was counted only a few times. This sequence joins TRBV29-1 and TRBJ2-7; possible D gene TRBD2, 6 bases. CDR3 length: 12 amino acids. V lost 6 bases, J lost 3 bases, and 12 bases lay in between. Germline V gives CDR1 SQVTM, CDR2 ANQGSEA. The CDR3 DNA follows: TGCAGCGTCCGGGACTCAATCTACGAGCAGTACTTC. It yields the protein CSVRDSIYEQYF.

The CDR3: CASRPLAGSGEQYF. The CDR3 nucleotides read TGTGCCAGCAGGCCACTAGCGGGAAGTGGCGAGCAGTACTTC. The chain has TRBV14 and TRBJ2-7, with 10 bases that match TRBD2. This CDR3 region has 14 residues. V was pared by 6 bases and J by 6 bases, with 8 bases of the junction left unmatched. CDR1 and CDR2 from the germline V gene are SGHDN and FVKESK.

The gene calls are TRBV28 and TRBJ2-2; D is perhaps TRBD1 or TRBD2 (5 bases each). This CDR3 is 15 amino acids long. V lost 2 bases to trimming and J lost 6 bases, with 13 bases between them. CDR1 and CDR2 from the germline V gene are MDHEN and SYDVKM. The CDR3 DNA is TGTGCCAGCAGTTTAGCTACCCCGGGGCCCGGGGAGCTGTTTTTT. It specifies CASSLATPGPGELFF. Filled out from reference TRBV28 and TRBJ2-2, the complete variable domain reads DVKVTQSSRYLVKRTGEKVFLECVQDMDHENMFWYRQDPGLGLRLIYFSYDVKMKEKGDIPEGYSVSREKKERFSLILESASTNQTSMYLCASSLATPGPGELFFGEGSRLTVL.

In its sample, this clonotype was seen a few times. The chain joins TRBV6-1 to TRBJ2-1; 9 bases are shared with TRBD2. The CDR3 length is 18 residues. V lost 4 bases and J lost 6; bases outside the gene matches: 16. Per germline, CDR1 MNHNS and CDR2 SASEGT. CDR3 in DNA: TGTGCCAGCAGTGCCCCGCCAGGAGGCGGGGGGGCCGTCAATGAGCAGTTCTTC. Translation gives CASSAPPGGGGAVNEQFF.

The CDR3 DNA reads as TGTGCCTGGTCAGGGTCAGGGGAGAATTTAGCCAAAAACATTCAGTACTTC. This codes for CAWSGSGENLAKNIQYF. This rearrangement joins TRBV30 to TRBJ2-4; TRBD1 might be the D (6 bases). The length of the CDR3 is 17 residues. Germline loops: CDR1 GTSNPN, CDR2 SVGIG (reference sequence). V was shortened by 5 bases and J by 0 bases, with 20 bases between the two germline ends. The whole variable domain, remainder taken from reference TRBV30 and TRBJ2-4, is SQTIHQWPATLVQPVGSPLSLECTVEGTSNPNLYWYRQAAGRGLQLLFYSVGIGQISSEVPQNLSASRPQDRQFILSSKKLLLSDSGFYLCAWSGSGENLAKNIQYFGAGTRLSVL.

In its sample, this clonotype was seen a few times. The DNA is omitted, as the CDR3 cannot be located on it reliably, and the CDR3 follows TCRdb's listing. V and J are TRBV7-2 and TRBJ2-5; TRBD1, the D gene given by the table, was not confirmed from the DNA. The CDR3 comprises 15 residues, both ends counted. Germline CDR1 SGHTA, CDR2 FQGNSA. CDR3 sequence reads: CASSLFSGPGETQYF.

The rearrangement links TRBV5-1 to TRBJ2-3, with 7 bases aligning to TRBD2. V gave up 0 bases and J gave up 0 bases; unmatched junction bases: 16. Per germline, CDR1 SGHRS and CDR2 YFSETQ. This CDR3 comprises 20 residues. CDR3 protein: CASSLGSSGSRRTSTDTQYF. CDR3 bases: TGCGCCAGCAGCTTGGGGTCTAGCGGATCCCGAAGGACTAGCACAGATACGCAGTATTTT.

This clonotype has a handful of counts. The V call is TRBV5-1, the J call TRBJ2-1, with TRBD2 identical over 13 bases. Germline loops: CDR1 SGHRS, CDR2 YFSETQ. The CDR3 sequence is 14 residues long. Trimming at V came to 7 bases and at J to 6 bases, leaving 4 bases not matched to a gene. CDR3 nucleotide sequence: TGCGCCAGCCAACTAGCGGGGGGGCCCAATGAGCAGTTCTTC. This encodes CASQLAGGPNEQFF.

This clonotype came up a few times. The V call is TRBV7-9, the J call TRBJ2-7; perhaps TRBD1 as D (6 bases). Germline V gene lookup returns CDR1 SEHNR and CDR2 FQNEAQ (reference sequence). The CDR3 sequence is 14 residues long. Trimming pared 2 bases from V and 7 bases from J, leaving 15 bases between. CDR3 coding DNA: TGTGCCAGCAGCTTAAAACAGGGCCTGGGGGAGCAGTACTTC. Amino acids: CASSLKQGLGEQYF.

The rearrangement links TRBV5-1 to TRBJ2-2; D ambiguous. V lost 4 bases and J 4 bases, leaving 11 bases between the germline ends. This CDR3 has 14 residues. The V gene's germline CDR1 is SGHRS and CDR2 YFSETQ. The CDR3 sequence: CASSDRPATGELFF. DNA for the CDR3: TGCGCCAGCAGCGATAGACCAGCCACCGGGGAGCTGTTTTTT.

The chain combines TRBV7-9 with TRBJ2-7; D possibly matches TRBD1 or TRBD2 (6 bases each). CDR3 length: 14 residues. CDR1 is SEHNR, CDR2 FQNEAQ, per germline (reference sequence). The V and J ends lost 5 bases and 3 bases respectively, with 14 bases between them. The CDR3: CASSAVGGGYEQYF. Written as DNA, the CDR3 is TGTGCCAGCAGCGCCGTGGGGGGCGGCTACGAGCAGTACTTC.

The rearrangement links TRBV6-4 to TRBJ2-5; D is uncertain. Germline CDR1 and CDR2: MRHNA and SNTAGT. This CDR3 has 12 residues. Trimming left V 6 bases short and J 6 bases short, with 11 bases between. CDR3 nucleotide sequence: TGTGCCAGCAGCGAAAATGGCAAGACCCAGTACTTC. Translating gives CASSENGKTQYF.

This clonotype was seen a few times. This chain uses TRBV6-1 with TRBJ2-5, with 8 bases aligning to TRBD1. CDR3 size: 15 residues. V was clipped by 6 bases and J by 0 bases; unmatched bases: 6. From germline, CDR1 is MNHNS and CDR2 SASEGT. CDR3 amino acids: CASSPYRGYQETQYF. The CDR3 nucleotides are TGTGCCAGCAGCCCCTACAGGGGGTACCAAGAGACCCAGTACTTC.

V usage is TRBV2 and J usage is TRBJ1-1; D uncertain. The length of the CDR3 is 14 residues. Germline CDR1 and CDR2: SNHLY and FYNNEI. Trimming pared 1 base from V and 1 base from J, leaving 7 bases between. The CDR3 region has the DNA TGTGCCAGCAGTGAAGTCAGTCGGAACACTGAAGCTTTCTTT. It translates to CASSEVSRNTEAFF.

The table lists this clonotype with a few counts. The chain couples TRBV7-2 to TRBJ1-1; tentatively, D is TRBD1 (5 bases). CDR3 length equals 13 residues. Trimming took off 5 bases at V and 1 base at J, with 8 bases between the two ends. Germline V CDR1 and CDR2: SGHTA, FQGNSA. CDR3 bases: TGTGCCAGCAGCCGACAGAGGAACACTGAAGCTTTCTTT. This gives the protein CASSRQRNTEAFF.

This clonotype occurred once. The rearrangement joins TRBV11-2 to TRBJ2-1, with 11 bases matching TRBD1. The CDR3 consists of 20 residues. V was clipped by 3 bases and J by 0 bases; unmatched bases: 13. Germline assignment: CDR1 SGHAT and CDR2 FQNNGV. In DNA, the CDR3 is TGTGCCAGCAGCTTGGGCGTCGGACAGGGGGCCCGGAGCTCCTACAATGAGCAGTTCTTC. Translation gives CASSLGVGQGARSSYNEQFF.

The gene calls are TRBV6-1 and TRBJ2-5; D is unclear. Germline V gives CDR1 MNHNS, CDR2 SASEGT. The CDR3 runs 14 residues. V lost 6 bases, J lost 1 base, and 12 bases lay in between. In DNA form, the CDR3 reads TGTGCCAGCAGACGGCCGTCGGGCCAAGAGACCCAGTACTTC. Translating gives CASRRPSGQETQYF.

The rearrangement joins TRBV20-1 to TRBJ1-3, with D tentatively TRBD1 (6 bases). Germline CDR1 and CDR2: DFQATT and SNEGSKA (reference sequence). Trimming removed 2 bases at V and 3 bases at J, with 17 bases between. This CDR3 comprises 16 residues. The CDR3 loop is CSARKGGVRFGNTIYF. CDR3 coding DNA: TGCAGTGCTAGAAAGGGGGGGGTTCGTTTTGGAAACACCATATATTTT.

This sequence joins TRBV6-5 and TRBJ2-1, with 10 bases that match TRBD2. The CDR3 spans 18 residues. Germline CDR1 and CDR2: MNHEY and SVGAGI. With V trimmed by 2 bases and J by 6 bases, 13 bases remained unmatched. The CDR3 DNA sequence: TGTGCCAGCAGTTACCTCCCGAAAGCGGGGGGGCCTATCAATGAGCAGTTCTTC. It encodes CASSYLPKAGGPINEQFF.